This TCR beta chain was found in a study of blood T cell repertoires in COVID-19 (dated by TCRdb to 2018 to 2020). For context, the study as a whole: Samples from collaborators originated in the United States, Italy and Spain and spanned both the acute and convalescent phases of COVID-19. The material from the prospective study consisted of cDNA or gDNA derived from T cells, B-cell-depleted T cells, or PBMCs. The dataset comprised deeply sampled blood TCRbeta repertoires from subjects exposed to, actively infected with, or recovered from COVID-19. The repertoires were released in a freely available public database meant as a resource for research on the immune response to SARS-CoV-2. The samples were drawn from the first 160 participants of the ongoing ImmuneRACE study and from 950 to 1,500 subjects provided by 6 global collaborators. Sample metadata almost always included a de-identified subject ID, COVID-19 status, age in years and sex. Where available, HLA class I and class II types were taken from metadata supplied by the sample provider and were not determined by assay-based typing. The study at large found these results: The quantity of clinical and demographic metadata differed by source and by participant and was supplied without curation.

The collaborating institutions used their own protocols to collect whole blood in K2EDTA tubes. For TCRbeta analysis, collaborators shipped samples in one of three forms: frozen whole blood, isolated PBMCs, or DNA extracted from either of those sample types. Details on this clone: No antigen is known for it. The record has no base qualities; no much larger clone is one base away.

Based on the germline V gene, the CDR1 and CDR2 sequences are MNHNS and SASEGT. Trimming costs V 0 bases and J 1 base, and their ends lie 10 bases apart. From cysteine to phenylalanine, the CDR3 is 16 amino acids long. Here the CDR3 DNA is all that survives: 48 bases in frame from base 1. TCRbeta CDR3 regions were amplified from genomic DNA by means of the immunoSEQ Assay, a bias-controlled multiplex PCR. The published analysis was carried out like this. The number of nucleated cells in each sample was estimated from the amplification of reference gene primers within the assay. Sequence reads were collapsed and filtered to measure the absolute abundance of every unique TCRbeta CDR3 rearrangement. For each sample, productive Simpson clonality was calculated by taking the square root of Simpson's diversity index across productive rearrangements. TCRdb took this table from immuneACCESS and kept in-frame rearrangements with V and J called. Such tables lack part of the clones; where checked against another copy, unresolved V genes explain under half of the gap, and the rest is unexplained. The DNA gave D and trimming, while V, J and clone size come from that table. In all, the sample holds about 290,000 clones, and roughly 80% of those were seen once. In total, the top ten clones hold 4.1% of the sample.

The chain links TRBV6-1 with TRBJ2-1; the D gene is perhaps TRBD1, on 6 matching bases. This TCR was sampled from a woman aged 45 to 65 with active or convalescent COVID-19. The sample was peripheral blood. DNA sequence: TGTGCCAGCAGTGAAGCGACAGGTGGATCCTACAATGAGCAGTTCTTC. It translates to CASSEATGGSYNEQFF.